This T cell receptor beta chain was captured by sequencing in a study of blood T cell repertoires in COVID-19. Overall study context: COVID-19 samples collected from the United States, Italy and Spain covered acute and convalescent phases. The cDNA or gDNA used as material had been derived from T cells, B-cell-depleted T cells, or PBMCs.

Grouping used clinical history reported by participants in a survey and questionnaire. The CDR3 runs 16 residues. From germline, CDR1 is SGHRS and CDR2 YFSETQ. V lost 3 bases and J lost 1, with 15 bases in between. As processed by the authors: Cell counts per sample came from amplifying reference gene primers. Sequenced by immunoSEQ multiplex PCR; TCRdb stores in-frame clones only, minus some. That table supplies the V and J calls and clone size; D and trimming were determined from the DNA. The table has 100,000 to 150,000 clones, around 80% seen once. Source material: PBMCs or T cells enriched from blood (not recorded which). The TCR originated in a man in his forties with acute COVID-19. V is TRBV5-1 and J is TRBJ2-3, with D perhaps matching TRBD1 (6 bases). As DNA, the CDR3 is TGCGCCAGCAGCTCGCTCCCGGACAGCCGCACAGATACGCAGTATTTT. Translated: CASSSLPDSRTDTQYF.